This T cell receptor (beta chain) is from a study of blood T cell repertoires in COVID-19. Sequencing was performed with immunoSEQ multiplex PCR; in TCRdb, only in-frame clones are kept and a portion is missing. The repertoire holds some 520,000 clones, with roughly 87% as singletons. Sequencing was done on a sample of peripheral blood. The origin of this receptor is a man aged 18-30 years with COVID-19, enrolled during active disease.

The CDR3 here is CASTSRLSGAGNTIYF. The CDR3 DNA follows: TGTGCCAGCACATCCCGGCTGTCAGGGGCTGGAAACACCATATATTTT. The V and J genes are TRBV7-9 and TRBJ1-3; tentative D call: TRBD1 (6 bases). CDR1 and CDR2 (germline): SEHNR, FQNEAQ (reference sequence). Deletions cut 7 bases from V and 2 bases from J, with 18 bases between. This CDR3 has 16 amino acids.